The 22 T cell receptor beta chains reported below all come from one sample, sequenced in a study of CD8 T cells in Susac syndrome. When the RNA was reverse transcribed, random hexamers were used with an input of roughly 0.5 to 1 ug. TCRdb reanalysed the immunoSEQ multiplex PCR reads using MiXCR and keeps one entry per CDR3 protein. The profile shows about 240,000 distinct CDR3 sequences, roughly 95% of them singletons. Sample: CD4+ T cells from PBMCs. The receptor source for this set is a human donor with Susac syndrome.

The V and J genes are TRBV29-1 and TRBJ1-5; the D gene is possibly TRBD1 (6 bases). V lost 4 bases to trimming and J lost 5 bases, with 12 bases between them. The CDR3 covers 13 residues. CDR1 SQVTM and CDR2 ANQGSEA come from the germline V gene. The CDR3 bases are TGCAGCGTTGGAGGGGGAGGGGATCAGCCCCAGCATTTT. Its translation: CSVGGGGDQPQHF.

This chain joins TRBV23-1 and TRBJ1-2; 7 bases are a match to TRBD1. TRBV23-1 is noted as an ORF with a role that remains uncertain. The CDR3 is made up of 13 amino acids. With V trimmed by 6 bases and J by 8 bases, 9 bases remained unmatched. The CDR3 sequence is CASSPRDSKGYTF. The CDR3 nucleotides are TGCGCCAGCAGCCCCCGGGACAGTAAGGGCTACACCTTC.

CDR3 amino acids: CSAGSYEQYF. The CDR3 DNA reads as TGCAGTGCTGGGTCTTACGAGCAGTACTTC. The chain combines TRBV20-1 with TRBJ2-7; no definite D call. V lost 5 bases and J lost 4, with 6 bases in between. This CDR3 contains 10 residues. Germline V gene data show CDR1 as DFQATT and CDR2 as SNEGSKA (reference sequence).

CDR3 in amino acids: CSASPLAGGHEQYF. DNA for the CDR3: TGCAGTGCTAGTCCCCTAGCGGGAGGTCATGAGCAGTACTTC. V gene TRBV20-1 combines with J gene TRBJ2-7; 11 nucleotides line up with TRBD2. The V and J ends lost 3 bases and 7 bases, in that order; junction bases with no gene match: 8. In germline, CDR1 is DFQATT, CDR2 SNEGSKA (reference sequence). The CDR3 runs to 14 residues.

In this sample, this clonotype turned up many times. V gene TRBV11-3 combines with J gene TRBJ2-7; no clear D gene. CDR3 length equals 11 residues. V was trimmed by 2 bases and J by 3 bases, leaving 2 bases between them. Per the germline V gene, CDR1 is SGHNT and CDR2 is YENEEA. CDR3 in amino acids: CASSLNYEQYF. DNA for the CDR3: TGTGCCAGCAGCTTAAACTACGAGCAGTACTTC.

This chain uses TRBV9 with TRBJ1-5; no clear D gene. This CDR3 has 14 residues. V was shortened by 4 bases and J by 6 bases, with 14 bases between the two germline ends. Germline V gene data show CDR1 as SGDLS and CDR2 as YYNGEE. CDR3 sequence (DNA): TGTGCCAGCAGCCGCGGTGGGTCAGGTCAGCCCCAGCATTTT. Its protein is CASSRGGSGQPQHF.

The V call is TRBV5-1, the J call TRBJ2-1, with 9 positions matching TRBD2. The ends lost 6 bases at V and 9 bases at J; junction bases unmatched: 13. This CDR3 has 15 amino acids. Germline V lookup: CDR1 SGHRS, CDR2 YFSETQ. CDR3 region: CASKRREGTQGEQFF. The CDR3 nucleotides are TGCGCCAGCAAACGGCGGGAGGGTACCCAAGGTGAGCAGTTCTTC. Drawing the rest from reference TRBV5-1 and TRBJ2-1, the complete variable domain is KAGVTQTPRYLIKTRGQQVTLSCSPISGHRSVSWYQQTPGQGLQFLFEYFSETQRNKGNFPGRFSGRQFSNSRSEMNVSTLELGDSALYLCASKRREGTQGEQFFGPGTRLTVL.

V gene TRBV20-1 combines with J gene TRBJ1-2; D call uncertain. The CDR3 length is 12 residues. V was clipped by 0 bases and J by 6 bases, with 8 bases between them. Germline values: CDR1 DFQATT, CDR2 SNEGSKA (reference sequence). CDR3 DNA sequence: TGCAGTGCTAGAGATCACGGAGATGGCTACACCTTC. Amino acids: CSARDHGDGYTF.

The chain joins TRBV4-1 to TRBJ2-2, with TRBD1 identical over 10 bases. The CDR3 length is 15 residues. V was clipped by 3 bases and J by 4 bases; unmatched bases: 2. The germline V gene has CDR1 MGHRA and CDR2 YSYEKL. In DNA, the CDR3 is TGCGCCAGCAGCCAGTGGACAGGGGGCACCGGGGAGCTGTTTTTT. It translates to CASSQWTGGTGELFF.

The chain is built from TRBV6-6 and TRBJ2-7, with 7 nucleotides matching TRBD1. CDR1 is MNHNY and CDR2 is SVGAGI in the germline V gene (reference sequence). V was clipped by 2 bases and J by 5 bases; unmatched bases: 3. The CDR3 totals 13 residues. Written as DNA, the CDR3 is TGTGCCAGCAGTTACCTTGACAGGGACGAGCAGTACTTC. This gives the protein CASSYLDRDEQYF.

This clonotype is a singleton in its sample. The genes are TRBV27 and TRBJ2-5; 10 positions match TRBD1. V lost 4 bases and J lost 5; bases outside the gene matches: 7. The CDR3 runs to 15 residues. Per germline, CDR1 MNHEY and CDR2 SMNVEV (reference sequence). The CDR3 sequence is CASSSNPGQGETQYF. CDR3 sequence (DNA): TGTGCCAGCAGTTCAAATCCGGGACAGGGGGAGACCCAGTACTTC.

This clonotype was seen once. The chain links TRBV30 to TRBJ2-7; 8 nucleotides agree with TRBD1. The CDR3 has 14 amino acids. With 3 bases clipped from V and 3 bases from J, the junction kept 7 bases outside the gene matches. Germline values: CDR1 GTSNPN, CDR2 SVGIG (reference sequence). As DNA, the CDR3 is TGTGCCTGGAGAGGCGGGACAGGTATCTACGAGCAGTACTTC. Its translation: CAWRGGTGIYEQYF.

The chain carries TRBV30 and TRBJ1-2; D perhaps matches TRBD1 (6 bases). Germline V CDR1 and CDR2: GTSNPN, SVGIG (reference sequence). This CDR3 spans 14 amino acids. Trimming removed 3 bases at V and 7 bases at J, with 18 bases between. The CDR3 loop is CAWSSFTGTSGYTF. DNA for the CDR3: TGTGCCTGGAGCTCATTCACAGGGACTTCTGGCTACACCTTC.

The chain links TRBV4-1 to TRBJ1-1; D remains ambiguous. The V end was cut by 7 bases, the J end by 0 bases, with 12 bases between. Germline V CDR1 and CDR2: MGHRA, YSYEKL. This CDR3 region has 14 residues. CDR3 protein: CASTKLGMNTEAFF. The CDR3 DNA reads as TGCGCCAGCACCAAATTAGGGATGAACACTGAAGCTTTCTTT.

This chain joins TRBV7-9 and TRBJ1-2; D is uncertain. The CDR3 sequence is 14 residues long. The germline V and J ends were trimmed by 2 bases and 4 bases, with 11 bases remaining between them. Germline V CDR1 and CDR2: SEHNR, FQNEAQ (reference sequence). In DNA, the CDR3 is TGTGCCAGCAGCTTACGCCCAACGTCCTATGGCTACACCTTC. Its protein is CASSLRPTSYGYTF.

The gene calls are TRBV6-6 and TRBJ1-2; 12 bases are a match to TRBD1. This CDR3 comprises 15 residues. Germline V gene sequence: CDR1 MNHNY, CDR2 SVGAGI (reference sequence). The J segment lost 12 bases and the V segment lost 8 bases, leaving 16 bases of the junction unmatched. The CDR3 DNA reads TGTGCCAGCCTCCTCCTTCCGGGACAGGGGGCCCGAGACACCTTC. It encodes CASLLLPGQGARDTF.

The rearrangement joins TRBV3-1 to TRBJ2-5; D gene ambiguous. The CDR3 spans 14 residues. Trimming stripped 3 bases from V and 5 bases from J, with 13 bases between. CDR1 and CDR2 (germline): LGHDT, YNNKEL (reference sequence). The CDR3 loop is CASSQTAFGETQYF. The CDR3 nucleotides are TGTGCCAGCAGCCAGACCGCCTTCGGGGAGACCCAGTACTTC.

The rearrangement joins TRBV12-3 or TRBV12-4 to TRBJ2-1; 7 bases are shared with TRBD1. Unmatched junction bases numbered 16, after V lost 0 bases and J lost 8 bases. This CDR3 is built from 18 residues. This CDR3 reads CASSLAYSGGRRSDEQFF. In DNA form, the CDR3 reads TGTGCCAGCAGTTTAGCCTATTCAGGGGGTCGGAGGTCCGATGAGCAGTTCTTC.

The genes are TRBV9 and TRBJ2-1; 8 bases align to TRBD2. The CDR3 covers 17 residues. With 3 bases clipped from V and 0 bases from J, the junction kept 8 bases outside the gene matches. CDR1 is SGDLS, CDR2 YYNGEE, per germline. Here the CDR3 reads CASSAYDGGASYNEQFF. The CDR3 coding sequence is TGTGCCAGCAGCGCTTACGACGGGGGGGCCTCCTACAATGAGCAGTTCTTC.

The sample holds a few counts of this clonotype. The gene calls are TRBV30 and TRBJ2-7; D is possibly TRBD2 (5 bases). The CDR3 contains 11 residues. Germline CDR1 GTSNPN, CDR2 SVGIG (reference sequence). Trimming removed 8 bases from V and 4 bases from J, with 12 bases in between. The chain's CDR3 is CAGEMRYEQYF. As DNA, the CDR3 is TGTGCCGGGGAGATGAGGTACGAGCAGTACTTC.

This sequence joins TRBV28 and TRBJ2-5; 7 bases are shared with TRBD2. CDR3 length equals 11 residues. The V gene's germline CDR1 is MDHEN and CDR2 SYDVKM. This CDR3 reads CAPGGEETQYF. CDR3 DNA sequence: TGTGCTCCGGGGGGTGAAGAGACCCAGTACTTC.

The V gene is TRBV9, the J gene TRBJ2-6, with D perhaps TRBD1 (6 bases). The germline V gene encodes CDR1 SGDLS and CDR2 YYNGEE. The germline V and J ends were trimmed by 0 bases and 0 bases, with 10 bases remaining between them. This CDR3 is 17 amino acids long. CDR3 coding DNA: TGTGCCAGCAGCGTAGATCCAGGGGCCTCTGGGGCCAACGTCCTGACTTTC. Protein: CASSVDPGASGANVLTF.